Below, 27 T cell receptor beta chains from the same sample are listed, as sequenced in a study of T cells in Graves' hyperthyroidism and ophthalmopathy. Authors of the study amplified TCR beta CDR3 regions from RNA transcripts. First-round RT-PCR targeting the TCR CDR3 was performed with the HTBI primer set. Via MiXCR, TCRdb re-called the multiplex PCR reads, giving one row per CDR3 protein. The sample contains 610,000 or so distinct CDR3 sequences, around 46% of which appear only once. The source material was peripheral blood or thyroid tissue (not recorded which). The receptor source for this set is a young woman with Graves' hyperthyroidism.

This clonotype has ten or more counts. V usage is TRBV4-3 and J usage is TRBJ1-6; TRBD1 might be the D (5 bases). Trimming removed 1 base from V and 7 bases from J, with 14 bases in between. The germline gives CDR1 LGHNA, CDR2 YSLEER. The CDR3 length is 16 residues. CDR3 sequence (DNA): TGCGCCAGCAGCCAAGGGGACGGACTCTCGAATTCACCCCTCCACTTT. Encoded protein: CASSQGDGLSNSPLHF.

This sequence joins TRBV2 and TRBJ2-7, with 10 bases fitting TRBD2. The CDR3 covers 20 residues. Germline CDR1 SNHLY, CDR2 FYNNEI. CDR3 sequence reads: CATSSQDGLAGASPSYEQYF. CDR3 DNA sequence: TGTGCTACTAGCAGCCAAGATGGGCTAGCGGGAGCATCTCCCTCCTACGAGCAGTACTTC.

This clonotype was found once. This chain links TRBV20-1 with TRBJ2-7, with D tentatively TRBD1 (7 bases). Germline loops: CDR1 DFQATT, CDR2 SNEGSKA (reference sequence). The CDR3 is made up of 17 amino acids. The germline V and J ends were trimmed by 2 bases and 3 bases, with 23 bases remaining between them. CDR3 sequence reads: CSARPDDRVGGFYEQYF. DNA for the CDR3: TGCAGTGCTAGACCCGATGACAGGGTCGGAGGGTTCTACGAGCAGTACTTC.

This clonotype showed up many times. This chain connects TRBV20-1 to TRBJ2-7; weak D call: TRBD2 (5 bases). V was cut by 5 bases and J by 6 bases, with 8 bases left in between. The CDR3 has 10 amino acids. Germline values: CDR1 DFQATT, CDR2 SNEGSKA (reference sequence). CDR3 bases: TGCAGTGCTGGGAGACGCGAGCAGTACTTC. This sequence encodes CSAGRREQYF.

At least ten counts were recorded for this clonotype. This chain links TRBV19 with TRBJ2-7, with D tentatively TRBD2 (6 bases). CDR3 length: 13 residues. Trimming removed 7 bases from V and 7 bases from J, with 17 bases in between. Germline V lookup: CDR1 LNHDA, CDR2 SQIVND (reference sequence). CDR3 protein: CASTPGGTGEQYF. The CDR3 coding sequence is TGTGCCAGTACCCCCGGAGGGACTGGTGAGCAGTACTTC. Drawing the rest from reference TRBV19 and TRBJ2-7, the complete variable domain is DGGITQSPKYLFRKEGQNVTLSCEQNLNHDAMYWYRQDPGQGLRLIYYSQIVNDFQKGDIAEGYSVSREKKESFPLTVTSAQKNPTAFYLCASTPGGTGEQYFGPGTRLTVT.

To note about this clonotype: Compared with germline, one end of the junction differs, possibly owing to a read error. This chain uses TRBV2 with TRBJ1-4; no definite D call. Germline values: CDR1 SNHLY, CDR2 FYNNEI. The CDR3 extends over 9 amino acids. CDR3 region: CASSEKLLF. The CDR3, as DNA: TGTGCCAGCAGTGAAAAACTGCTTTTT.

The chain combines TRBV9 with TRBJ1-1; TRBD1 is a possible D gene (5 bases). CDR1 and CDR2 from the germline V gene are SGDLS and YYNGEE. This CDR3 has 15 residues. Trimming removed 4 bases at V and 14 bases at J, with 27 bases between. CDR3 protein: CASSPSSGGYNEQFF. For the CDR3, the DNA is TGTGCCAGCAGCCCCTCCAGTGGGGGGTACAATGAGCAGTTCTTT.

This clonotype was seen at least ten times. The chain links TRBV7-2 to TRBJ2-7, with 8 bases fitting TRBD2. There are 15 residues in the CDR3. Germline CDR1 SGHTA, CDR2 FQGNSA. The V and J ends lost 3 bases and 0 bases, in that order; junction bases with no gene match: 4. For the CDR3, the DNA is TGTGCCAGCAGCTTGGGTAGCGGGAACTCCTACGAGCAGTACTTC. It yields the protein CASSLGSGNSYEQYF.

The V and J genes are TRBV24-1 and TRBJ1-1; D gene uncertain. This CDR3 has 13 amino acids. The germline CDR1 and CDR2 sequences are KGHDR and SFDVKD. V was cut by 3 bases and J by 11 bases, with 15 bases left in between. CDR3 amino acids: CATSDSRGREAFF. The DNA for the CDR3 is TGTGCCACCAGTGATAGTCGGGGTCGGGAGGCTTTCTTT.

This clonotype has ten or more counts. V gene TRBV7-8 combines with J gene TRBJ1-1; D not certain. V was pared by 7 bases and J by 5 bases, with 17 bases between. The CDR3 is 14 amino acids. Germline V lookup: CDR1 SGHVS, CDR2 FQNEAQ. As DNA, the CDR3 is TGTGCCAGCATCGCGGGGAAGTTGGAGACTGAAGCTTTCTTT. This codes for CASIAGKLETEAFF.

This clonotype was seen at least ten times. V and J are TRBV20-1 and TRBJ2-5; 9 nucleotides agree with TRBD1. The CDR3 length is 15 residues. V shed 5 bases, J shed 3 bases, and the junction held 10 bases outside the gene matches. From germline, CDR1 is DFQATT and CDR2 SNEGSKA (reference sequence). CDR3 sequence (DNA): TGCAGTGCTCCGGGACAGGGAATTTCGGAAGAGACCCAGTACTTC. Translated: CSAPGQGISEETQYF.

The chain combines TRBV9 with TRBJ1-2; TRBD1 matches at 8 bases. Germline CDR1 reads SGDLS; CDR2 reads YYNGEE. The V gene end was trimmed by 3 bases and the J gene end by 12 bases; junction bases not matched to a gene: 13. The CDR3 totals 14 residues. The CDR3 region is CASSAWTGISGNTF. The CDR3 DNA follows: TGTGCCAGCAGCGCGTGGACAGGGATCTCTGGAAACACCTTC. The full variable domain, with the rest looked up from reference TRBV9 and TRBJ1-2, is DSGVTQTPKHLITATGQRVTLRCSPRSGDLSVYWYQQSLDQGLQFLIQYYNGEERAKGNILERFSAQQFPDLHSELNLSSLELGDSALYFCASSAWTGISGNTFGSGTRLTVV.

This clonotype was recorded at least ten times. This rearrangement joins TRBV2 to TRBJ2-2; D remains unclear. With 2 bases removed from V and 5 bases from J, the gap between germline ends came to 6 bases. The germline gives CDR1 SNHLY, CDR2 FYNNEI. This CDR3 contains 13 residues. CDR3 residues: CASSEFGTGELFF. The CDR3 coding sequence is TGTGCCAGCAGTGAATTCGGGACCGGGGAGCTGTTTTTT.

V gene TRBV18 combines with J gene TRBJ2-2, with D unresolved. Germline loops: CDR1 KGHSH, CDR2 LQKENI. V lost 1 base and J lost 7, with 7 bases in between. The CDR3 is 13 residues long. CDR3 loop: CASSPLSSGELFF. The CDR3 DNA reads TGTGCCAGCTCACCACTGTCCAGCGGGGAGCTGTTTTTT.

This clonotype was recorded many times. The chain links TRBV10-3 to TRBJ2-2; TRBD2 agrees at 7 bases. V dropped 10 bases and J dropped 4; count of bases not matched to a gene: 6. The CDR3 has 13 amino acids. Germline-derived CDR1 and CDR2 are ENHRY and SYGVKD. CDR3 bases: TGTGCCACCTGGGACTATCTCACCGGGGAGCTGTTTTTT. Translation: CATWDYLTGELFF.

This clonotype came up many times. This chain links TRBV28 with TRBJ1-1; D call uncertain. With 7 bases removed from V and 1 base from J, the gap between germline ends came to 10 bases. There are 13 residues in the CDR3. The germline CDR1 and CDR2 sequences are MDHEN and SYDVKM. The CDR3 coding sequence is TGTGCCAGCACCGCAGACGGGAACACTGAAGCTTTCTTT. Amino acids: CASTADGNTEAFF. Supplemented by reference TRBV28 and TRBJ1-1, the full variable domain reads DVKVTQSSRYLVKRTGEKVFLECVQDMDHENMFWYRQDPGLGLRLIYFSYDVKMKEKGDIPEGYSVSREKKERFSLILESASTNQTSMYLCASTADGNTEAFFGQGTRLTVV.

This clonotype occurred many times. The chain combines TRBV6-4 with TRBJ2-2; no definite D call. The V and J ends lost 0 bases and 2 bases respectively, with 7 bases between them. Germline assignment: CDR1 MRHNA and CDR2 SNTAGT. The CDR3 loop spans 15 amino acids. The CDR3 protein is CASSDSMDNTGELFF. The CDR3 DNA follows: TGTGCCAGCAGTGACTCGATGGACAACACCGGGGAGCTGTTTTTT.

This clonotype came up many times. This chain connects TRBV5-6 to TRBJ2-2; 9 nucleotides agree with TRBD2. CDR1 and CDR2 from the germline V gene are SGHDT and YYEEEE. This CDR3 comprises 17 residues. V lost 1 base and J lost 2; bases outside the gene matches: 6. The CDR3 reads CASSLSSGSHNTGELFF. CDR3 DNA sequence: TGTGCCAGCAGCTTGAGTAGCGGGAGCCATAACACCGGGGAGCTGTTTTTT.

This clonotype was recorded many times. The chain recombines TRBV4-3 with TRBJ1-4; no firm D call. The germline V gene encodes CDR1 LGHNA and CDR2 YSLEER. Trimming stripped 4 bases from V and 0 bases from J, with 9 bases between. The CDR3 sequence is 15 residues long. The CDR3 bases are TGCGCCAGCAGCCCGCAGACTGCAACTAATGAAAAACTGTTTTTT. It encodes CASSPQTATNEKLFF.

In its sample, this clonotype was seen many times. The chain recombines TRBV14 with TRBJ1-1; unclear D gene. Looked up from germline, CDR1 is SGHDN and CDR2 is FVKESK. The length of the CDR3 is 11 residues. With 1 base removed from V and 11 bases from J, the gap between germline ends came to 8 bases. The CDR3 sequence is CASSQAQAAFF. The CDR3 bases are TGTGCCAGCAGCCAAGCCCAAGCGGCTTTCTTT.

The V and J genes are TRBV7-2 and TRBJ2-1; perhaps D is TRBD1 or TRBD2 (5 bases each). Germline-derived CDR1 and CDR2 are SGHTA and FQGNSA. The CDR3 is 13 residues long. V lost 1 base to trimming and J lost 8 bases, with 9 bases between them. CDR3 residues: CASSLGGIYEQFF. CDR3 nucleotides: TGTGCCAGCAGCTTAGGGGGGATCTATGAGCAGTTCTTC.

Many counts were recorded for this clonotype. The chain links TRBV24-1 to TRBJ1-2; D uncertain. This CDR3 region has 14 residues. V gave up 3 bases and J gave up 4 bases, with 11 bases separating them. CDR1 KGHDR and CDR2 SFDVKD come from the germline V gene. Written as DNA, the CDR3 is TGTGCCACCAGTGATCAGAAGACCCGCTATGGCTACACCTTC. As protein: CATSDQKTRYGYTF.

This clonotype was observed a handful of times. The junction differs from germline at one of its ends, possibly a read error. The chain recombines TRBV6-5 with TRBJ1-4, with 7 bases matching TRBD1. There are 15 residues in the CDR3. From germline, CDR1 is MNHEY and CDR2 SVGAGI. The CDR3 sequence is CAGSQPTGKDEKLFF. The DNA of the CDR3 is TGTGCCGGCAGTCAACCGACAGGGAAGGATGAAAAACTGTTTTTT.

The genes are TRBV12-5 and TRBJ2-7; 9 bases are a match to TRBD2. The length of the CDR3 is 14 residues. Germline CDR1 reads LGHNT; CDR2 reads FRNRAP. The V gene end was trimmed by 5 bases and the J gene end by 6 bases; junction bases not matched to a gene: 8. The DNA of the CDR3 is TGTGCTAGTGGTCCGGGACTAGCAAGAGCCGAGCAGTACTTC. As protein: CASGPGLARAEQYF.

This clonotype has ten or more counts. CDR3 amino acids: CAISLTGTDEQYF. As DNA, the CDR3 is TGTGCCATCAGCCTGACAGGGACCGACGAGCAGTACTTC. The chain combines TRBV10-3 with TRBJ2-7; 7 bases line up with TRBD1. CDR1 is ENHRY, CDR2 SYGVKD, per germline. The CDR3 is 13 amino acids. The V gene end was trimmed by 6 bases and the J gene end by 5 bases; junction bases not matched to a gene: 7.

This clonotype was seen more than once but under ten times. This chain connects TRBV27 to TRBJ1-4; 9 bases agree with TRBD1. Germline loops: CDR1 MNHEY, CDR2 SMNVEV (reference sequence). The CDR3 is 15 residues long. Trimming at V came to 5 bases and at J to 2 bases, leaving 3 bases not matched to a gene. DNA for the CDR3: TGTGCCAGCAGTCTGGACAGGGGCACTAATGAAAAACTGTTTTTT. This codes for CASSLDRGTNEKLFF.

This clonotype occurred many times. CDR3 nucleotide sequence: TGCAGTGCCCCCTCCGGGACTAGCGGGAGGGGGGAGACCCAGTACTTC. It yields the protein CSAPSGTSGRGETQYF. This rearrangement joins TRBV20-1 to TRBJ2-5, with 16 bases lining up with TRBD2. The CDR3 runs 16 residues. Germline V gene lookup returns CDR1 DFQATT and CDR2 SNEGSKA (reference sequence). The trim removed 6 bases at V and 5 bases at J, leaving 9 bases unmatched.